The T cell receptor beta chain described here comes from a study of blood T cell repertoires in COVID-19. About the study: T cells, B-cell-depleted T cells, or PBMCs provided the cDNA or gDNA that served as material.

Germline V lookup: CDR1 MNHEY, CDR2 SVGAGI. J lost 4 bases, V lost 6 bases, and 4 bases had no gene match. This CDR3 is 15 amino acids long. Original data processing: The assay estimated nucleated cells by amplifying reference gene primers. Assay: immunoSEQ multiplex PCR; the TCRdb copy retains only in-frame clones and omits some. Clone size and the V and J calls come from that table; the DNA yielded D and trimming. This table has 200,000 or so clones, 80% to 85% appearing once. The chain uses TRBV6-5 and TRBJ2-7; 15 nucleotides agree with TRBD2. The TCR comes from a human donor in a cohort sampled during active COVID-19. The sample taken for sequencing was peripheral blood. In DNA form, the CDR3 reads TGTGCCAGCAGCCACGGGACTAGCGGGGGGTACGAGCAGTACTTC. Protein sequence: CASSHGTSGGYEQYF.